Listed below are T cell receptor beta chains from one sample, sequenced in a study of blood T cell repertoires in COVID-19. The table came from immunoSEQ multiplex PCR; TCRdb's copy has only in-frame clones and leaves some out. The table lists over 55,000 clones, about four fifths of them singletons. Sequencing used peripheral blood. The receptor source for this set is a man in his fifties or sixties with active COVID-19. Both conserved end residues are part of each CDR3. A D gene is named only where the DNA matches it firmly. Some rows have no size entry. The others give once, few or many, or a class for an expanded clone.

clone_size j_call v_call d_call cdr3_nt cdr3_aa
. TRBJ2-7 TRBV29-1 TRBD1 TGCAGCGCAGGACAGGCCTACGAGCAGTACTTC CSAGQAYEQYF
. TRBJ2-7 TRBV7-9 . TGTGCCAGCAGCTCCTTTAGCCCCTCCGGGAGCTACGAGCAGTACTTC CASSSFSPSGSYEQYF
once TRBJ1-5 TRBV6-2/TRBV6-3 . TGTGCCAGCAGTTACGGTTCCTCGAGAATGGGCAATCAGCCCCAGCATTTT CASSYGSSRMGNQPQHF
. TRBJ1-1 TRBV4-3 . TGCGCCAGCAGCCAATCCCTTGGGCAGGTTGAAGCTTTCTTT CASSQSLGQVEAFF
. TRBJ1-2 TRBV29-1 TRBD1 TGCAGCGTTGGAGGGACAGGGGAATTTGACTATGGCTACACCTTC CSVGGTGEFDYGYTF
. TRBJ2-7 TRBV19 . TGTGCCAGTAGTATAGCAGTGGAGGTCTACGAGCAGTACTTC CASSIAVEVYEQYF
. TRBJ1-1 TRBV7-9 . TGTGCCAGCAGCTTAGCGCGGACAAATTCTGAAGCTTTCTTT CASSLARTNSEAFF
few TRBJ1-1 TRBV29-1 . TGCAGCGTTGGGGGAGGGAACACTGAAGCTTTCTTT CSVGGGNTEAFF
. TRBJ2-5 TRBV7-7 TRBD1 TGTGCTAGCAGCTTAGCCGGACAGGGTGGGGTTGAGACCCAGTACTTC CASSLAGQGGVETQYF
. TRBJ2-2 TRBV6-5 TRBD1 TGTGCCAGCAGGTCAGGGGGCGCAATCACCGGGGAGCTGTTTTTT CASRSGGAITGELFF
. TRBJ1-5 TRBV12-3/TRBV12-4 . TGTGCCAGCATGACGGGGAATCAGCCCCAGCATTTT CASMTGNQPQHF
. TRBJ2-1 TRBV2 TRBD2 TGTGCCAGCAGGGACGGGACTACCTCCGGCAATGAGCAGTTCTTC CASRDGTTSGNEQFF
. TRBJ2-3 TRBV6-5 TRBD2 TGTGCCAGCAGTTCTGGGTACGGGGGGGCAACAGATACGCAGTATTTT CASSSGYGGATDTQYF
. TRBJ2-2 TRBV6-6 TRBD1 TGTGCCAGCAGTGGGGTGGACAGGGCCACCGGGGAGCTGTTTTTT CASSGVDRATGELFF
. TRBJ2-1 TRBV20-1 . TGCAGTGCCCCGTTAGCGTTTGAGCAGTTCTTC CSAPLAFEQFF